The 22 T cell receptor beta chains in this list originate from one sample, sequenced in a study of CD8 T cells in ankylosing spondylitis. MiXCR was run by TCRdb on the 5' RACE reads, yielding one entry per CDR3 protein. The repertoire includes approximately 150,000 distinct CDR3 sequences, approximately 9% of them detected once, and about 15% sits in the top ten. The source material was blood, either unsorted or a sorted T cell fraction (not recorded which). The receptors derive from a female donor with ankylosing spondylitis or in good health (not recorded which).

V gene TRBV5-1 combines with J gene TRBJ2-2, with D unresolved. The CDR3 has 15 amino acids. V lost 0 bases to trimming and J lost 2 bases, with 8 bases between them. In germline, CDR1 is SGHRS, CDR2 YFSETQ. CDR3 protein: CASSLGFSNTGELFF. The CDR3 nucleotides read TGCGCCAGCAGCTTGGGCTTCTCTAACACCGGGGAGCTGTTTTTT.

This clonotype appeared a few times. The CDR3 protein is CASSSGVRAGELFF. The CDR3 DNA is TGTGCCAGCAGTTCAGGGGTTCGCGCCGGGGAGCTGTTTTTT. The gene calls are TRBV28 and TRBJ2-2; tentatively, D is TRBD1 (6 bases). The CDR3 loop spans 14 amino acids. The germline CDR1 and CDR2 sequences are MDHEN and SYDVKM. Trimming removed 4 bases from V and 6 bases from J, with 12 bases in between.

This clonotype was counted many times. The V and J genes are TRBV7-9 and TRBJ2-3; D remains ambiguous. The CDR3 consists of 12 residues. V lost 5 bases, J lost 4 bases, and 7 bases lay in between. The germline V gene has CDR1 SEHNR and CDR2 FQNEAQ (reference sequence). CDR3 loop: CASSHSSDTQYF. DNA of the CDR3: TGTGCCAGCAGCCATAGCTCAGATACGCAGTATTTT.

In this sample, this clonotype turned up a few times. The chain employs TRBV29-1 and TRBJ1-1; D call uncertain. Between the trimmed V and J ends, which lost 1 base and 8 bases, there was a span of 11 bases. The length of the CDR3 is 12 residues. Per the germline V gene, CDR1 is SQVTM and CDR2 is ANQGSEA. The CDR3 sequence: CSVEGGPPEAFF. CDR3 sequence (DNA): TGCAGCGTTGAAGGCGGGCCTCCAGAAGCTTTCTTT.

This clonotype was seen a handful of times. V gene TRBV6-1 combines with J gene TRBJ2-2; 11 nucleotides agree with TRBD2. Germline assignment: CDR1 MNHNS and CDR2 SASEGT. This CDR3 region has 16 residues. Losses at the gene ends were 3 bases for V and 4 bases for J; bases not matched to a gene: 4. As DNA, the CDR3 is TGTGCCAGCAGTGACAGACTAGCGGGACGCACCGGGGAGCTGTTTTTT. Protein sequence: CASSDRLAGRTGELFF.

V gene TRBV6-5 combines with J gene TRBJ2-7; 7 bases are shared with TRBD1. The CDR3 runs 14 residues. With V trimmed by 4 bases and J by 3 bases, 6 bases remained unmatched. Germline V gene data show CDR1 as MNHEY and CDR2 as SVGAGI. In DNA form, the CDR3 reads TGTGCCAGCAGTTTGGGACAGACGGTCTACGAGCAGTACTTC. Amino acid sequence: CASSLGQTVYEQYF.

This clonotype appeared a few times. The CDR3 coding sequence is TGTGCCAGCAGCTCAGAGACGACTGGGGCCAACGTCCTGACTTTC. This sequence encodes CASSSETTGANVLTF. The chain combines TRBV7-2 with TRBJ2-6; D unclear. The CDR3 runs to 15 residues. Trimming took off 4 bases at V and 2 bases at J, with 9 bases between the two ends. CDR1 is SGHTA, CDR2 FQGNSA, per germline.

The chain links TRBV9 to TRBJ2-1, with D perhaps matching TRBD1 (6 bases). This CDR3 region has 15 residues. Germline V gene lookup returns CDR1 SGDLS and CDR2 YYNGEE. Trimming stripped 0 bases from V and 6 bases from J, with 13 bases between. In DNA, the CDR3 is TGTGCCAGCAGCGTAGAAGGCAGGGGTTTCAATGAGCAGTTCTTC. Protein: CASSVEGRGFNEQFF.

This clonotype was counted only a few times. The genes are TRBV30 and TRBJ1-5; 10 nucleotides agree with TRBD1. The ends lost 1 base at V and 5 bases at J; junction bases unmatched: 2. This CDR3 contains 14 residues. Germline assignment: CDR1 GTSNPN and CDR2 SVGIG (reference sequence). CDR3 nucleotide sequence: TGTGCCTGGAGTGGAGGACAGGGGGATCAGCCCCAGCATTTT. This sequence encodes CAWSGGQGDQPQHF.

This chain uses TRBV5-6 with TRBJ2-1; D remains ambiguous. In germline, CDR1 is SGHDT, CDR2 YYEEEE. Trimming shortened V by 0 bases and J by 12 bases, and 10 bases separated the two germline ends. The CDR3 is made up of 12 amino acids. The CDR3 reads CASSLGWSAQFF. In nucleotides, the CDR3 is TGTGCCAGCAGCTTGGGCTGGTCCGCGCAGTTCTTC. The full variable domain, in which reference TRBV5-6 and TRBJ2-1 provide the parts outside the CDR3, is DAGVTQSPTHLIKTRGQQVTLRCSPKSGHDTVSWYQQALGQGPQFIFQYYEEEERQRGNFPDRFSGHQFPNYSSELNVNALLLGDSALYLCASSLGWSAQFFGPGTRLTVL.

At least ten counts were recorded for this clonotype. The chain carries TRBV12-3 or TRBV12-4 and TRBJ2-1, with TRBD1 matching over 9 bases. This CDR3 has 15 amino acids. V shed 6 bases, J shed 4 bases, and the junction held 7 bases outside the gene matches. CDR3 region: CASSTGQGIYNEQFF. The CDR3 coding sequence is TGTGCCAGCAGCACGGGACAGGGCATATACAATGAGCAGTTCTTC.

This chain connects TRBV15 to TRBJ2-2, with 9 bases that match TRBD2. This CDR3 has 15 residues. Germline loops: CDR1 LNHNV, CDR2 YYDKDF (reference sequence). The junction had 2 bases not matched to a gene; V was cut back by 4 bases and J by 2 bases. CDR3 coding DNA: TGTGCCACCAGCATGGGACTAGCTAACACCGGGGAGCTGTTTTTT. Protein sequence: CATSMGLANTGELFF.

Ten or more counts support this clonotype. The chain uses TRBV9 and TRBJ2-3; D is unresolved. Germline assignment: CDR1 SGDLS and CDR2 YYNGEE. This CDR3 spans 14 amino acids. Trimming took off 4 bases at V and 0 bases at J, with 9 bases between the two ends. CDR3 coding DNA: TGTGCCAGCAGCCCGGACGGGAGCACAGATACGCAGTATTTT. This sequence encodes CASSPDGSTDTQYF.

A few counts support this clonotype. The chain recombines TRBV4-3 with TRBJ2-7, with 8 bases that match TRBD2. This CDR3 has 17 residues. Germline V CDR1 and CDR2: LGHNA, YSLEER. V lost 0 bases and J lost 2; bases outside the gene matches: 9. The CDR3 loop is CASSQDRGGGRTYEQYF. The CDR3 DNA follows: TGCGCCAGCAGCCAAGACCGAGGAGGCGGGAGGACCTACGAGCAGTACTTC.

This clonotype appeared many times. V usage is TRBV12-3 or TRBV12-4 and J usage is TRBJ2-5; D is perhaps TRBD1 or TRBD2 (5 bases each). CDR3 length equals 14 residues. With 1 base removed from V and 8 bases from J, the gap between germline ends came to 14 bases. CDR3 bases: TGTGCCAGCAGTTTAGGGGGGTACGAAGGAACCCAGTACTTC. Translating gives CASSLGGYEGTQYF.

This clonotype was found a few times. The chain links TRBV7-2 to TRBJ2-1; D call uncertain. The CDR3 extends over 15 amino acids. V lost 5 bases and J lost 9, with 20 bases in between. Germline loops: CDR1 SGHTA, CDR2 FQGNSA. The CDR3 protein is CASSTSENSDLEQFF. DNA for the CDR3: TGTGCCAGCAGCACATCGGAAAACTCGGATCTTGAGCAGTTCTTC.

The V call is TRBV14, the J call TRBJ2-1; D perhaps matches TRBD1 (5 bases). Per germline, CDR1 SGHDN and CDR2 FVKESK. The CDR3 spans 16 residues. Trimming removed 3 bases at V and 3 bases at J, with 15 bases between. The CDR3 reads CASSQAPRVFYNEQFF. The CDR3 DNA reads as TGTGCCAGCAGCCAGGCCCCCAGGGTATTCTACAATGAGCAGTTCTTC.

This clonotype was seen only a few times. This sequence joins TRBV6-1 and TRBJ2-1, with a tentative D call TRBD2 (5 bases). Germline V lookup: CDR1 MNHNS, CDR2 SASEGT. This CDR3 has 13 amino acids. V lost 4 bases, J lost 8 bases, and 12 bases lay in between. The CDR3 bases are TGTGCCAGCAGTGCCACTAGTGGCGATGAGCAGTTCTTC. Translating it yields CASSATSGDEQFF.

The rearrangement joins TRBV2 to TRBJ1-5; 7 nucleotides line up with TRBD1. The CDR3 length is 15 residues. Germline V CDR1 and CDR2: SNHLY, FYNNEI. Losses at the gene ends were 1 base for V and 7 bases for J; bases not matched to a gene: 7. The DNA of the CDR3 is TGTGCCAGCAGTGAAGGGGGAGACAGGGTCCAGCCCCAGCATTTT. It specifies CASSEGGDRVQPQHF.

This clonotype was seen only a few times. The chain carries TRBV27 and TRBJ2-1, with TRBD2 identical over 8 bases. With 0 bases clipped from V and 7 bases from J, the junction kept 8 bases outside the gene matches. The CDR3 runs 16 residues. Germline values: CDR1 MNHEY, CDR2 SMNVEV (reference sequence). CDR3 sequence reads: CASSLSRGLGLNEQFF. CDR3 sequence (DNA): TGTGCCAGCAGTTTATCGAGGGGACTAGGTTTAAATGAGCAGTTCTTC.

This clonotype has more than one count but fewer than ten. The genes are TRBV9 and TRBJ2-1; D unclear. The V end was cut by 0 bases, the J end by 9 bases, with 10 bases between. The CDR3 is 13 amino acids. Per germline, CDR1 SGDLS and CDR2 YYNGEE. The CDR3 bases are TGTGCCAGCAGCGTAGGGCTATTGCGTGAGCAGTTCTTC. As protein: CASSVGLLREQFF.

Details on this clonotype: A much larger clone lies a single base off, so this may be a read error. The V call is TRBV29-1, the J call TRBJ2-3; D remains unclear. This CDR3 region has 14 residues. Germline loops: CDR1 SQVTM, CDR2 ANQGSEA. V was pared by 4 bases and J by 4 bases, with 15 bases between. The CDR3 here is CSVGRTPDADTQYF. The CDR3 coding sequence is TGCAGCGTTGGCCGAACGCCGGACGCAGATACGCAGTATTTT.